Listed below are T cell receptor beta chains from one sample, sequenced in a study of T-cell memory formation after mild COVID-19. Using its own MiXCR run on the 5' RACE reads, TCRdb lists one record per CDR3 protein. The profile shows 110,000 to 150,000 distinct CDR3 sequences, about 25% of them singletons. What was sequenced was PBMCs or a T cell subset sorted from them (not recorded which). These receptors all come from an adult woman who had mild COVID-19 (a few samples of this study predate the infection). Cell type and time point are not known. CDR3s include the opening cysteine and the closing phenylalanine or tryptophan. A D gene is named only where the DNA matches it firmly. The size of a clone is reported for some rows only, either as once, few or many, or as a class for expanded clones.

d_gene	v_gene	j_gene	abundance	CDR3nt	CDR3aa
-	TRBV20-1	TRBJ2-3	once	TGCAGTGCTAGACTCCCAGGGACAGATACGCAGTATTTT	CSARLPGTDTQYF
-	TRBV5-1	TRBJ2-1	few	TGCGCCAGCAGCCCTATGGGTCATGAGCAGTTCTTC	CASSPMGHEQFF
TRBD2	TRBV2	TRBJ2-1	-	TGTGCCAGCAGCGAAGCGCGGGGGGACGCTGAGCAGTTCTTC	CASSEARGDAEQFF
-	TRBV12-3/TRBV12-4	TRBJ2-3	few	TGTGCCAGCACTAAGACAGGCCCAACCTTCCTTAGCACAGATACGCAGTATTTT	CASTKTGPTFLSTDTQYF
-	TRBV7-3	TRBJ2-3	few	TGTGCCAGCAGCTCTACGGGGATGCACGGGGATACGCAGTATTTT	CASSSTGMHGDTQYF
-	TRBV7-9	TRBJ2-1	many	TGCGCCAGCAGCTTGCTAGCAGGTTACAATGAGCAGTTCTTC	CASSLLAGYNEQFF
TRBD1	TRBV20-1	TRBJ2-2	-	TGCAGTGCTCCAAGGGACAGGGGGAACACCGGGGAGCTGTTTTTT	CSAPRDRGNTGELFF
-	TRBV2	TRBJ1-1	few	TGTGCCAGTGGTGCTACTGGGGGGCTCGACACTGAAGCTTTCTTT	CASGATGGLDTEAFF
-	TRBV4-2	TRBJ2-2	-	TGTGCCAGCAGCCAAGTAGACCGGGAGAGCGGGGAGCTGTTTTTT	CASSQVDRESGELFF
TRBD1	TRBV12-3/TRBV12-4	TRBJ2-7	-	TGTGCCAGCAGTTTAATGATCTGGGACAGCGGATCCCTCTACGAGCAGTACTTC	CASSLMIWDSGSLYEQYF
-	TRBV24-1	TRBJ2-7	few	TGTGCCACCAGTGATTCGGCAAGCGAGCAGTACTTC	CATSDSASEQYF
-	TRBV6-1	TRBJ2-7	few	TGTGCCAGCACCTATGGACCAGCCTACGAGCAGTACTTC	CASTYGPAYEQYF
-	TRBV4-3	TRBJ1-1	-	TGCGCCAGCAGCCAAGAGGGACTTCTGGACACTGAAGCTTTCTTT	CASSQEGLLDTEAFF
-	TRBV4-3	TRBJ2-7	-	TGCGCCAGCAGCCAGTCGACAGGCTGGGCATACGAGCAGTACTTC	CASSQSTGWAYEQYF
TRBD1	TRBV4-1	TRBJ1-1	-	TGCGCCAGCAGGTTAGGGACAGGGGCCCCCACTGAAGCTTTCTTT	CASRLGTGAPTEAFF
-	TRBV6-2/TRBV6-3	TRBJ1-6	-	TGTGCCAGCAGTTATGAAAGTTCCACCCTCCTCCACTTT	CASSYESSTLLHF
-	TRBV11-1	TRBJ2-6	few	TGTGCCAGCAGCACGTCGGACAGTTCTTCTGGGGCCAACGTCCTGACTTTC	CASSTSDSSSGANVLTF
-	TRBV11-1	TRBJ2-7	few	TGTGCCAGCAGCCTACCGAGTAGAGTGGCCTACGAGCAGTACTTC	CASSLPSRVAYEQYF
-	TRBV30	TRBJ2-7	-	TGTGCCCACGGGACCGTCGGCGAGCAGTACTTC	CAHGTVGEQYF
-	TRBV9	TRBJ2-1	few	TGTGCCAGCAGCGTAGTCTCGGGCCAGAGCTCCTACAATGAGCAGTTCTTC	CASSVVSGQSSYNEQFF